These T cell receptor beta chains were read from a single sample in a study of blood T cells in healthy people across ages. TCRdb ran MiXCR on the 5' RACE reads and lists one entry per CDR3 protein. The sample lists around 870,000 distinct CDR3 sequences; about 28% were seen once. Material: blood. These receptors were collected from a woman aged 80 or over in good health. Both conserved end residues are part of each CDR3. D genes are given only for firm matches. The listing skips clone size in some rows; elsewhere it reads once, few, many or a size class.

j_call clone_size d_call v_call cdr3_aa cdr3_nt
TRBJ2-3 many . TRBV7-6 CASSLRSGSSTDTQYF TGTGCCAGCAGCTTACGGAGCGGATCTAGCACAGATACGCAGTATTTT
TRBJ1-2 once . TRBV12-3/TRBV12-4 CASSLGGSLNYGYTF TGTGCCAGCAGTTTGGGCGGTTCGCTGAACTATGGCTACACCTTC
TRBJ2-1 many TRBD2 TRBV20-1 CSARDYSGGVYNEQFF TGCAGTGCTAGAGATTATAGCGGGGGGGTCTACAATGAGCAGTTCTTC
TRBJ1-5 many TRBD1 TRBV5-1 CASSWGQGDQPQHF TGCGCCAGCAGCTGGGGACAGGGCGATCAGCCCCAGCATTTT
TRBJ2-1 once TRBD2 TRBV12-3/TRBV12-4 CASSSPPGLVTNNEQFF TGTGCCAGCAGTTCTCCACCGGGACTAGTAACAAACAATGAGCAGTTCTTC
TRBJ2-3 many TRBD2 TRBV6-6 CASSYPRGGGTDTQYF TGTGCCAGCAGTTACCCCCGGGGGGGAGGCACAGATACGCAGTATTTT
TRBJ2-3 many TRBD1 TRBV6-2/TRBV6-3 CASSDDRVGTDTQYF TGTGCCAGCAGTGACGACAGGGTTGGCACAGATACGCAGTATTTT
TRBJ2-3 few . TRBV4-3 CASSQNRKGTQYF TGCGCCAGCAGCCAAAATCGGAAGGGTACGCAGTATTTT
TRBJ2-3 many TRBD2 TRBV7-9 CASSLARASGYTDTQYF TGTGCCAGCAGCTTAGCGCGGGCTAGCGGCTACACAGATACGCAGTATTTT
TRBJ2-1 many TRBD1 TRBV2 CASKDRGFLNEQFF TGTGCCAGCAAGGACAGGGGATTTCTCAATGAGCAGTTCTTC
TRBJ2-7 . TRBD2 TRBV19 CASSTSGVGTSYEQYF TGTGCCAGTAGTACGAGCGGGGTGGGGACCTCCTACGAGCAGTACTTC
TRBJ2-5 many TRBD2 TRBV9 CASSVGDRPGLVQETQYF TGTGCCAGCAGCGTCGGTGACAGGCCGGGACTAGTCCAAGAGACCCAGTACTTC
TRBJ1-2 . . TRBV6-6 CASSIGPGFRDGYTF TGTGCCAGCAGCATAGGCCCGGGTTTTAGAGATGGCTACACCTTC
TRBJ1-1 . . TRBV5-1 CASSYGPAGGNTEAFF TGCGCCAGCAGCTACGGACCGGCGGGGGGGAACACTGAAGCTTTCTTT
TRBJ2-1 once TRBD1 TRBV6-1 CASSVRQGASYDEQFF TGTGCCAGCAGTGTACGACAGGGGGCGTCCTACGATGAGCAGTTCTTC
TRBJ1-1 . TRBD1 TRBV27 CASSAQGARAFF TGTGCCAGCAGTGCGCAGGGGGCGCGAGCTTTCTTT
TRBJ2-5 . . TRBV3-1 CASSLGTSGAQYF TGTGCCAGCAGCCTCGGGACCTCAGGGGCCCAGTACTTC
TRBJ2-3 . . TRBV12-3/TRBV12-4 CASSLGLGSDMEYF TGTGCCAGCAGTTTAGGGCTAGGTTCAGATATGGAGTATTTT
TRBJ1-6 . . TRBV11-3 CASHGANNSPLHF TGTGCCAGCCATGGGGCCAATAATTCACCCCTCCACTTT
TRBJ2-2 . TRBD1 TRBV2 CAGSWDRVTGELFF TGTGCCGGCAGTTGGGACAGGGTCACCGGGGAGCTGTTTTTT
TRBJ2-7 many . TRBV6-2/TRBV6-3 CASSPELNWDYEQYF TGTGCCAGCAGCCCGGAGCTAAACTGGGACTACGAGCAGTACTTC
TRBJ1-5 . . TRBV20-1 CSASRGEQGQPQHF TGCAGTGCTAGTAGAGGGGAACAAGGTCAGCCCCAGCATTTT
TRBJ2-3 many . TRBV6-2/TRBV6-3 CASSYSVGDTQYF TGTGCCAGCAGTTACTCGGTTGGGGATACGCAGTATTTT
TRBJ2-1 many TRBD2 TRBV5-5 CASVSGGGYNEQFF TGTGCCAGCGTTAGCGGGGGGGGTTACAATGAGCAGTTCTTC
TRBJ2-5 . . TRBV18 CASSRGTEGEETQYF TGTGCCAGCTCACGCGGGACAGAGGGTGAGGAGACCCAGTACTTC
TRBJ2-3 . . TRBV12-3/TRBV12-4 CASSFGMVTDTQYF TGTGCCAGCAGTTTTGGCATGGTAACAGATACGCAGTATTTT
TRBJ2-5 many . TRBV5-1 CASSFQTGRETQYF TGCGCCAGCAGCTTCCAGACAGGGAGGGAGACCCAGTACTTC
TRBJ2-1 . . TRBV20-1 CSALSTSREQFF TGCAGTGCTCTCTCCACTAGCCGAGAGCAGTTCTTC
TRBJ2-5 many . TRBV20-1 CSASRTAQETQYF TGCAGTGCTAGTAGGACAGCACAAGAGACCCAGTACTTC
TRBJ1-2 . . TRBV7-8 CASSLHSGADGYTF TGTGCCAGCAGCTTACATTCAGGGGCCGATGGCTACACCTTC
TRBJ2-3 many . TRBV7-2 CASRHDPGYTDTQYF TGTGCCAGCAGACACGACCCAGGGTACACAGATACGCAGTATTTT
TRBJ1-2 few . TRBV18 CASSPGTSRSYGYTF TGTGCCAGCTCACCAGGAACATCTAGGAGCTATGGCTACACCTTC
TRBJ1-1 . TRBD1 TRBV7-9 CASSLGDRVNTEAFF TGTGCCAGCAGCTTGGGAGACAGGGTGAACACTGAAGCTTTCTTT
TRBJ2-7 many . TRBV6-2/TRBV6-3 CASSSGEQYF TGTGCCAGCAGTTCGGGCGAGCAGTACTTC
TRBJ1-2 few . TRBV5-5 CASSPIIGAGGYTF TGTGCCAGCAGTCCCATCATTGGGGCGGGCGGCTACACCTTC
TRBJ2-6 many . TRBV29-1 CSVWTVDSGANVLTF TGCAGCGTGTGGACAGTCGACTCTGGGGCCAACGTCCTGACTTTC
TRBJ2-1 many . TRBV7-2 CASSPEASSYNEQFF TGTGCCAGCAGCCCGGAGGCAAGCTCCTACAATGAGCAGTTCTTC
TRBJ2-7 . . TRBV5-8 CASSFNLGSYNEQYF TGTGCCAGCAGCTTTAACCTGGGCTCCTACAATGAGCAGTACTTC
TRBJ2-5 many TRBD1 TRBV29-1 CSVSPGTVETQYF TGCAGCGTTTCCCCTGGGACAGTTGAGACCCAGTACTTC
TRBJ2-3 many TRBD2 TRBV20-1 CSATFGGVDTDTQYF TGCAGTGCTACCTTCGGGGGGGTAGACACAGATACGCAGTATTTT
TRBJ2-3 many TRBD2 TRBV5-1 CASSPTSGGGTQYF TGCGCCAGCAGCCCGACTAGCGGGGGCGGTACGCAGTATTTT
TRBJ2-3 . . TRBV7-6 CASSEVGGTSTDTQYF TGTGCCAGCAGCGAAGTTGGGGGTACTAGCACAGATACGCAGTATTTT